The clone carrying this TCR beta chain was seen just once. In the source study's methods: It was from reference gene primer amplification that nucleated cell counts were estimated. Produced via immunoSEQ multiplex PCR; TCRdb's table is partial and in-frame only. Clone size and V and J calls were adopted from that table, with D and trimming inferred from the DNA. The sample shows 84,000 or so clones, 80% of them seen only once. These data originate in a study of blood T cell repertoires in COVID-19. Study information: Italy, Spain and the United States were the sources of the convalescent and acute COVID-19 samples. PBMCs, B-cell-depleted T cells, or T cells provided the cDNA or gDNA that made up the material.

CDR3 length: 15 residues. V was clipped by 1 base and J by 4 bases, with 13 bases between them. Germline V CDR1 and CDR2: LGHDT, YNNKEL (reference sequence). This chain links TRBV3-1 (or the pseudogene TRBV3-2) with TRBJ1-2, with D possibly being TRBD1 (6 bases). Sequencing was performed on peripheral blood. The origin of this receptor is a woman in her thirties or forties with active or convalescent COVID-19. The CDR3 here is CASSQGWEGGYGYTF. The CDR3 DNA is TGTGCCAGCAGCCAAGGGTGGGAAGGGGGCTATGGCTACACCTTC.